Below, 22 T cell receptor beta chains from the same sample are listed, as sequenced in a study of regulatory T cells in long-lasting Graves disease. To make TCR beta libraries, researchers used iRepertoire HTBI primers and Arm-PCR of CDR3 regions. From the multiplex PCR reads, TCRdb called clonotypes with MiXCR, one entry per CDR3 protein. This repertoire shows about 540,000 distinct CDR3 sequences, approximately 15% found once; its top ten account for 10%. Time point noted: newly diagnosed GD, antithyroid drugs for less than 3 months. With RNA extracted from PBMCs as input, the TCR library was made. These data were also reused for a study on T cells in Graves' hyperthyroidism and ophthalmopathy.

Sample: peripheral blood mononuclear cells (PBMCs), taken at new diagnosis, from a patient treated with antithyroid drugs. The receptors stem from a man in his thirties or forties with Graves disease.

This clonotype has a count of ten or more. V is TRBV29-1 and J is TRBJ2-7; 9 positions agree with TRBD1. Germline V CDR1 and CDR2: SQVTM, ANQGSEA. This CDR3 has 17 residues. Trimming at V came to 4 bases and at J to 2 bases, leaving 15 bases not matched to a gene. The CDR3 nucleotides are TGCAGCGTTGTGGGGACAGGGCTTTCTAGCGGCCCCTACGAGCAGTACTTC. Encoded protein: CSVVGTGLSSGPYEQYF.

This clonotype has a count of ten or more. The V gene is TRBV5-1, the J gene TRBJ2-1; D gene ambiguous. Deletions cut 2 bases from V and 12 bases from J, with 18 bases between. The CDR3 covers 14 residues. Per the germline V gene, CDR1 is SGHRS and CDR2 is YFSETQ. The CDR3 DNA follows: TGCGCCAGCAGCTTCTACAAACCAGAGCGACGGCAGTTCTTC. Encoded protein: CASSFYKPERRQFF.

This clonotype was picked up many times. The chain uses TRBV3-1 and TRBJ2-2; D ambiguous. V was trimmed by 3 bases and J by 6 bases, leaving 5 bases between them. Germline V CDR1 and CDR2: LGHDT, YNNKEL (reference sequence). The CDR3 contains 12 residues. CDR3 protein: CASSHGAGELFF. CDR3 coding DNA: TGTGCCAGCAGCCATGGAGCCGGGGAGCTGTTTTTT.

There are many counts of this clonotype. The genes are TRBV7-2 and TRBJ2-4; D not certain. From germline, CDR1 is SGHTA and CDR2 FQGNSA. Trimming stripped 5 bases from V and 5 bases from J, with 16 bases between. This CDR3 is 15 amino acids long. The DNA of the CDR3 is TGTGCCAGCAGCCAAGTTTTGGGCAGCCAAAACATTCAGTACTTC. This translates into CASSQVLGSQNIQYF.

In this sample, this clonotype turned up a few times. The junction does not match germline at one end; this may be a read error. The chain joins TRBV5-1 to TRBJ2-2; perhaps TRBD1 as D (5 bases). Germline CDR1 reads SGHRS; CDR2 reads YFSETQ. CDR3 length: 15 amino acids. CDR3 amino acids: CASSLIPGNAGELFF. Here the CDR3 DNA reads TGCGCCAGCAGCTTAATTCCAGGGAACGCCGGGGAGCTGTTTTTT.

This chain uses TRBV6-1 with TRBJ1-1; D not certain. CDR3 length equals 15 residues. Germline lookup yields CDR1 MNHNS and CDR2 SASEGT. Trimming took off 3 bases at V and 0 bases at J, with 11 bases between the two ends. CDR3 bases: TGTGCCAGCAGTGAGCATCGGGGTATGAACACTGAAGCTTTCTTT. Translation gives CASSEHRGMNTEAFF.

The sample holds a few counts of this clonotype. The rearrangement links TRBV20-1 to TRBJ2-1; TRBD2 matches at 8 bases. V was clipped by 1 base and J by 9 bases; unmatched bases: 8. The germline gives CDR1 DFQATT, CDR2 SNEGSKA (reference sequence). The CDR3 contains 14 residues. The CDR3: CSARGGGRNSEQFF. CDR3 in DNA: TGCAGTGCTAGAGGGGGCGGGAGGAACAGTGAGCAGTTCTTC.

The J gene is TRBJ2-7, the V gene TRBV6-1; D may be TRBD2 (6 bases). The CDR3 has 16 residues. Germline V gene data show CDR1 as MNHNS and CDR2 as SASEGT. With 0 bases removed from V and 0 bases from J, the gap between germline ends came to 12 bases. Here the CDR3 DNA reads TGTGCCAGCAGTGAAGCGGGGGGAGGCGGCTCCTACGAGCAGTACTTC. Its protein product is CASSEAGGGGSYEQYF.

This clonotype came up many times. The V call is TRBV11-3, the J call TRBJ2-7; the D gene is possibly TRBD2 (5 bases). Germline V gene sequence: CDR1 SGHNT, CDR2 YENEEA. V lost 4 bases to trimming and J lost 0 bases, with 10 bases between them. The CDR3 extends over 14 amino acids. The CDR3 loop reads CASSSDYSSYEQYF. The CDR3 nucleotides are TGTGCCAGCAGCTCCGACTACTCCTCCTACGAGCAGTACTTC. Filled out from reference TRBV11-3 and TRBJ2-7, the complete variable domain reads EAGVVQSPRYKIIEKKQPVAFWCNPISGHNTLYWYLQNLGQGPELLIRYENEEAVDDSQLPKDRFSAERLKGVDSTLKIQPAELGDSAVYLCASSSDYSSYEQYFGPGTRLTVT.

This clonotype was counted at least ten times. The chain has TRBV29-1 and TRBJ2-7; 7 nucleotides agree with TRBD2. The V and J ends lost 6 bases and 4 bases, in that order; junction bases with no gene match: 15. Germline V gives CDR1 SQVTM, CDR2 ANQGSEA. This CDR3 is built from 15 residues. The CDR3: CSVKVGGSTSYEQYF. In nucleotides, the CDR3 is TGCAGCGTAAAGGTGGGCGGGAGTACTTCATACGAGCAGTACTTC.

This clonotype is a singleton in its sample. This chain connects TRBV20-1 to TRBJ2-7; TRBD2 matches 10 bases. The CDR3 spans 13 residues. CDR1 is DFQATT, CDR2 SNEGSKA, per germline (reference sequence). V lost 7 bases to trimming and J lost 4 bases; unmatched junction nucleotides: 7. The CDR3 region has the DNA TGCAGTGGGGCGCTAGCGGGAGCTTACGAGCAGTACTTC. This gives the protein CSGALAGAYEQYF.

The table lists this clonotype with many counts. The J gene is TRBJ2-7, the V gene TRBV6-5, with D possibly matching TRBD1 (5 bases). This CDR3 is 15 amino acids long. Per the germline V gene, CDR1 is MNHEY and CDR2 is SVGAGI. Trimming removed 2 bases at V and 3 bases at J, with 14 bases between. The CDR3 reads CASSYAGHDRYEQYF. CDR3 DNA sequence: TGTGCCAGCAGTTACGCCGGACACGATCGCTACGAGCAGTACTTC.

This clonotype has only a few counts. J is TRBJ2-4 and V is TRBV29-1; D may be TRBD1 or TRBD2 (5 bases each). V lost 8 bases and J 7 bases, leaving 21 bases between the germline ends. The CDR3 covers 14 residues. Germline V gene data show CDR1 as SQVTM and CDR2 as ANQGSEA. The CDR3 nucleotides read TGCAGCTCCTCCCCGGACTCTGGGGGTAACATTCAGTACTTC. It yields the protein CSSSPDSGGNIQYF.

In this sample, this clonotype turned up a few times. The chain carries TRBV12-3 or TRBV12-4 and TRBJ1-1; no firm D call. The CDR3 length is 12 residues. The germline V and J ends were trimmed by 6 bases and 7 bases, with 12 bases remaining between them. The CDR3 DNA follows: TGTGCCAGCAGCTTCCCAGGTTATGAAGCTTTCTTT. Translated: CASSFPGYEAFF.

Ten or more counts support this clonotype. The chain links TRBV9 to TRBJ2-7; 8 nucleotides line up with TRBD2. Germline V gives CDR1 SGDLS, CDR2 YYNGEE. CDR3 length equals 15 residues. V lost 2 bases to trimming and J lost 7 bases; unmatched junction nucleotides: 11. The CDR3 loop reads CASSVDSGILGEQYF. DNA for the CDR3: TGTGCCAGCAGCGTGGATAGCGGGATCCTCGGAGAGCAGTACTTC.

This clonotype was picked up many times. The genes are TRBV14 and TRBJ1-1; no reliable D call. Trimming removed 0 bases from V and 0 bases from J, with 8 bases in between. The CDR3 is 15 residues long. Germline V CDR1 and CDR2: SGHDN, FVKESK. This CDR3 is CASSQERLMNTEAFF. CDR3 sequence (DNA): TGTGCCAGCAGCCAAGAGAGATTGATGAACACTGAAGCTTTCTTT.

In its sample, this clonotype was seen many times. CDR3 loop: CATSDSVAGGPETQYF. As DNA, the CDR3 is TGTGCCACCAGTGATTCCGTAGCGGGAGGGCCAGAGACCCAGTACTTC. V gene TRBV24-1 combines with J gene TRBJ2-5; TRBD2 matches 11 bases. Germline trimming cut 2 bases from V and 4 bases from J; bases unmatched to any gene: 5. The CDR3 contains 16 residues. Germline V gives CDR1 KGHDR, CDR2 SFDVKD.

The chain carries TRBV5-1 and TRBJ2-1, with TRBD2 matching 11 bases. V dropped 4 bases and J dropped 9; count of bases not matched to a gene: 12. The CDR3 is 16 amino acids. Germline V gene data show CDR1 as SGHRS and CDR2 as YFSETQ. The CDR3 reads CASSRQLAGGQVEQFF. The DNA of the CDR3 is TGCGCCAGCAGCCGTCAATTAGCGGGAGGGCAAGTTGAGCAGTTCTTC.

At least ten counts were recorded for this clonotype. V is TRBV18 and J is TRBJ2-7; D is unresolved. Germline CDR1 reads KGHSH; CDR2 reads LQKENI. The CDR3 is 14 amino acids. Between the trimmed V and J ends, which lost 1 base and 0 bases, there was a span of 7 bases. The CDR3 spells CASSPQAVSYEQYF. The CDR3 DNA sequence: TGTGCCAGCTCACCACAGGCGGTCTCCTACGAGCAGTACTTC.

This clonotype has a count of ten or more. V usage is TRBV11-2 and J usage is TRBJ2-2, with 10 nucleotides matching TRBD2. V gave up 5 bases and J gave up 4 bases; unmatched junction bases: 10. This CDR3 has 17 amino acids. Germline CDR1 is SGHAT and CDR2 is FQNNGV. CDR3 region: CASSPENLAGATGELFF. The CDR3 coding sequence is TGTGCCAGCAGCCCCGAGAATCTAGCGGGGGCCACCGGGGAGCTGTTTTTT.

This clonotype appeared many times. The rearrangement uses TRBV2 and TRBJ2-7; D possibly matches TRBD1 or TRBD2 (6 bases each). The CDR3 has 14 residues. The V end was cut by 3 bases, the J end by 5 bases, with 14 bases between. Germline V gene data show CDR1 as SNHLY and CDR2 as FYNNEI. CDR3 amino acids: CASSEEQGGHEQYF. The DNA of the CDR3 is TGTGCCAGCAGTGAGGAACAGGGAGGCCACGAGCAGTACTTC.

In its sample, this clonotype was seen a few times. This chain uses TRBV7-9 with TRBJ2-3; 8 bases align to TRBD2. V trimming: 5 bases; J trimming: 4 bases; junction bases outside the gene matches: 11. The CDR3 is 16 residues long. Germline loops: CDR1 SEHNR, CDR2 FQNEAQ (reference sequence). In nucleotides, the CDR3 is TGTGCCAGCAGCCGCGCGGGGGGACTACACGCAGATACGCAGTATTTT. This codes for CASSRAGGLHADTQYF.